The 27 T cell receptor beta chains reported below all come from one sample, sequenced in a study of metastatic and nonmetastatic thyroid tumors. With MiXCR, TCRdb called clones anew from the PCR reads. The sample has roughly 18,000 clones, over 20% seen once. Ahead of thyroid surgery, no patient had received treatment of any kind. Material for sequencing was tumor tissue. These TCRs come from a female donor with papillary thyroid cancer or a benign thyroid nodule (not recorded which). Some clones in this sample may be carry-over from other donors' samples.

The rearrangement joins TRBV28 to TRBJ1-2; D perhaps matches TRBD1 (5 bases). Trimming cost V 7 bases and J 4 bases, with 13 bases left between them. This CDR3 spans 13 amino acids. The germline CDR1 and CDR2 sequences are MDHEN and SYDVKM. This CDR3 reads CASTTVGGYGYTF. The DNA for the CDR3 is TGTGCCAGCACTACGGTGGGGGGCTATGGCTACACCTTC.

The rearrangement uses TRBV11-1 and TRBJ2-7; D possibly corresponds to TRBD1 (6 bases). V was shortened by 3 bases and J by 3 bases, with 15 bases between the two germline ends. In germline, CDR1 is SGHAT, CDR2 FQDESV (reference sequence). This CDR3 spans 15 amino acids. CDR3 bases: TGTGCCAGCAGCTTTCAGGGACAAAGAGTCTACGAGCAGTACTTC. Protein: CASSFQGQRVYEQYF.

The sample holds many counts of this clone. The CDR3 DNA reads as TGCAGTGCTAGAGATCGAAGCCTCGACAGGGAAAGGGGACCCTACAATGAGCAGTTCTTC. Translation gives CSARDRSLDRERGPYNEQFF. The chain joins TRBV20-1 to TRBJ2-1; 7 nucleotides line up with TRBD1. After removal of 0 bases from V and 2 bases from J, the junction contained 19 bases not matched to a gene. The CDR3 has 20 amino acids. From germline, CDR1 is DFQATT and CDR2 SNEGSKA (reference sequence).

This clone turned up a few times. V gene TRBV24-1 combines with J gene TRBJ2-7, with 7 bases matching TRBD1. The CDR3 contains 12 residues. Germline values: CDR1 KGHDR, CDR2 SFDVKD. The V gene end was trimmed by 9 bases and the J gene end by 3 bases; junction bases not matched to a gene: 4. CDR3 sequence reads: CATGDRDYEQYF. Here the CDR3 DNA reads TGTGCCACCGGGGACAGAGACTACGAGCAGTACTTC.

As to this clone: One end of the junction varies from germline; a read error may be responsible. As DNA, the CDR3 is TGTGCTAGCAGCCTTCCCTCCCAGCAGTGGGTTGATACGCAGTATTTT. Protein: CASSLPSQQWVDTQYF. The chain links TRBV7-7 to TRBJ2-3; unclear D gene. Per germline, CDR1 SSHAT and CDR2 FNYEAQ (reference sequence). This CDR3 has 16 residues.

The chain is built from TRBV6-4 and TRBJ1-2, with no clear D. The CDR3 totals 13 residues. Germline V gives CDR1 MRHNA, CDR2 SNTAGT. V lost 7 bases to trimming and J lost 2 bases, with 11 bases between them. CDR3 in amino acids: CASKASLNYGYTF. CDR3 sequence (DNA): TGTGCCAGCAAAGCCAGCCTGAACTATGGCTACACCTTC.

This clone ranks as medium-sized. The V and J genes are TRBV4-3 and TRBJ1-1, with D possibly TRBD1 on 5 matching bases. Germline CDR1 and CDR2: LGHNA and YSLEER. This CDR3 has 14 amino acids. V lost 0 bases, J lost 4 bases, and 9 bases lay in between. The chain's CDR3 is CASSQDAGGTEAFF. CDR3 DNA: TGCGCCAGCAGCCAAGACGCCGGGGGCACTGAAGCTTTCTTT.

Worth noting for this clone: A much larger clone differs from this one at a single base, so this may be a read error. The rearrangement links TRBV20-1 to TRBJ1-1, with D possibly being TRBD1 (5 bases). This CDR3 is built from 14 residues. CDR1 is DFQATT, CDR2 SNEGSKA, per germline (reference sequence). CDR3 protein: CSASIHRGKTEAFF. DNA for the CDR3: TGCAGTGCTAGTATTCACCGGGGGAAAACTGAGGCTTTCTTT.

In this sample, this clone turned up many times. J is TRBJ2-1 and V is TRBV9; 10 bases map to TRBD2. From germline, CDR1 is SGDLS and CDR2 YYNGEE. V lost 0 bases, J lost 5 bases, and 14 bases stayed unmatched. The CDR3 loop spans 19 amino acids. CDR3 region: CASSVAGGGASGSDNEQFF. For the CDR3, the DNA is TGTGCCAGCAGCGTAGCTGGGGGTGGGGCTAGCGGGAGCGACAATGAGCAGTTCTTC.

This clone was observed at least ten times. The chain uses TRBV3-1 and TRBJ1-1; TRBD1 is a possible D gene (6 bases). Germline V gene sequence: CDR1 LGHDT, CDR2 YNNKEL (reference sequence). CDR3 size: 14 residues. The V gene lost 1 base and the J gene lost 4 bases, with 10 bases spanning the gap. For the CDR3, the DNA is TGTGCCAGCAGCCAAGTAGGGGGGCCCACTGAAGCTTTCTTT. Translated, it gives CASSQVGGPTEAFF.

This clone appeared many times. The V gene is TRBV2, the J gene TRBJ2-3; the match to TRBD2 covers 7 bases. The germline V gene encodes CDR1 SNHLY and CDR2 FYNNEI. CDR3 length equals 11 residues. The trim removed 7 bases at V and 6 bases at J, leaving 1 base unmatched. As DNA, the CDR3 is TGTGCCAGCATCGGGGGGGATACGCAGTATTTT. This sequence encodes CASIGGDTQYF.

This clone was seen at least ten times. This sample also contains other DNA sequences that code for the same CDR3. The CDR3 bases are TGTGCCAGCAGCTTACTCCTCCTGAACACTGAAGCTTTCTTT. Translation: CASSLLLLNTEAFF. This rearrangement joins TRBV7-8 to TRBJ1-1, with D uncertain. V lost 2 bases to trimming and J lost 0 bases, with 7 bases between them. This CDR3 has 14 amino acids. Germline V gives CDR1 SGHVS, CDR2 FQNEAQ.

This clone has just a few counts. A junction boundary mismatches the germline segment, possibly from a read error. V usage is TRBV2 and J usage is TRBJ2-7; D may be TRBD2 (6 bases). Germline assignment: CDR1 SNHLY and CDR2 FYNNEI. The CDR3 runs to 14 residues. This CDR3 is CASSEGGTNYERYF. Here the CDR3 DNA reads TGTGCCAGCAGTGAAGGCGGGACCAATTACGAGCGGTACTTC.

This chain uses TRBV28 with TRBJ2-3; TRBD1 matches 7 bases. The germline gives CDR1 MDHEN, CDR2 SYDVKM. The CDR3 runs to 17 residues. J was trimmed by 3 bases and V by 4 bases; bases with no gene match: 13. The CDR3 region is CASSSKLDRELTDTQYF. CDR3 sequence (DNA): TGTGCCAGCAGTTCCAAACTTGACAGGGAGTTGACAGATACGCAGTATTTT.

This chain links TRBV7-8 with TRBJ2-1; TRBD1 might be the D (6 bases). The CDR3 is 16 residues long. Germline CDR1 and CDR2: SGHVS and FQNEAQ. V was clipped by 4 bases and J by 8 bases, with 21 bases between them. CDR3 bases: TGTGCCAGCAGCTCCTATGGGGGTTACAGGGTATATGAGCAGTTCTTC. As protein: CASSSYGGYRVYEQFF.

There are many counts of this clone. The sample has other DNA sequences that encode this CDR3 too. The chain combines TRBV20-1 with TRBJ2-7, with D perhaps matching TRBD2 (6 bases). V was pared by 1 base and J by 5 bases, with 9 bases between. CDR3 length: 12 amino acids. Germline CDR1 DFQATT, CDR2 SNEGSKA (reference sequence). The CDR3 DNA is TGCAGTGCTAGAGTGGGCGGGAACGAGCAGTACTTC. Its translation: CSARVGGNEQYF.

This clone has just a few counts. This chain links TRBV24-1 with TRBJ2-2; no reliable D call. V lost 0 bases, J lost 3 bases, and 4 bases lay in between. Germline assignment: CDR1 KGHDR and CDR2 SFDVKD. This CDR3 region has 14 residues. The CDR3 region has the DNA TGTGCCACCAGTGATTTGCTGGACACCGGGGAGCTGTTTTTT. Amino acids: CATSDLLDTGELFF.

The chain combines TRBV11-3 with TRBJ2-7; D gene unclear. Trimming left V 1 base short and J 0 bases short, with 7 bases between. The CDR3 length is 14 residues. Germline V gene data show CDR1 as SGHNT and CDR2 as YENEEA. CDR3 residues: CASSLAGLSYEQYF. Here the CDR3 DNA reads TGTGCCAGCAGCTTAGCGGGCCTCTCCTACGAGCAGTACTTC.

Turning to this clone: With a much larger clone just one base away, this may be a read error. The CDR3 DNA reads as TGTGCCAGCAGTTCCGTGAGGGCGAGCGAGACCCAGTACTTC. Encoded protein: CASSSVRASETQYF. V gene TRBV7-9 combines with J gene TRBJ2-5; perhaps TRBD2 as D (5 bases). The CDR3 covers 14 residues. The V end was cut by 6 bases, the J end by 5 bases, with 16 bases between. Germline V gene lookup returns CDR1 SEHNR and CDR2 FQNEAQ (reference sequence).

By share, this clone ranks as medium-sized. The chain recombines TRBV3-1 with TRBJ2-7; D is uncertain. The germline V gene has CDR1 LGHDT and CDR2 YNNKEL (reference sequence). V lost 1 base and J 2 bases, leaving 6 bases between the germline ends. The CDR3 covers 13 residues. The CDR3 spells CASSQGEAYEQYF. The CDR3 DNA sequence: TGTGCCAGCAGCCAAGGCGAGGCCTACGAGCAGTACTTC.

This clone was seen at least ten times. The J gene is TRBJ2-7, the V gene TRBV29-1; the match to TRBD2 covers 11 bases. The CDR3 is made up of 14 amino acids. Germline V gives CDR1 SQVTM, CDR2 ANQGSEA. Unmatched junction bases numbered 6, after V lost 6 bases and J lost 2 bases. The CDR3 here is CSVSVAGGPYEQYF. For the CDR3, the DNA is TGCAGCGTGTCGGTAGCGGGAGGGCCCTACGAGCAGTACTTC.

This clone is classed as medium-sized. The genes are TRBV4-3 and TRBJ2-1; D is uncertain. CDR1 is LGHNA and CDR2 is YSLEER in the germline V gene. The CDR3 is 13 amino acids. V was pared by 1 base and J by 10 bases, with 11 bases between. The CDR3 sequence: CASSQGVGLEQFF. The CDR3, as DNA: TGCGCCAGCAGCCAAGGCGTTGGCTTAGAGCAGTTCTTC.

This clone was detected ten times or more. This rearrangement joins TRBV11-2 to TRBJ2-1, with TRBD2 matching over 7 bases. Per the germline V gene, CDR1 is SGHAT and CDR2 is FQNNGV. J was trimmed by 9 bases and V by 3 bases; bases with no gene match: 8. CDR3 length equals 14 residues. CDR3 DNA sequence: TGTGCCAGCAGCTTTAGAATGGGGGGGGGTGAGCAGTTCTTC. It codes for CASSFRMGGGEQFF.

The chain carries TRBV28 and TRBJ2-2, with 7 bases matching TRBD2. This CDR3 has 18 residues. CDR1 and CDR2 (germline): MDHEN, SYDVKM. The V segment lost 1 base and the J segment 2 bases; nucleotides outside the gene matches: 10. The CDR3 sequence: CASSLSGLAEDNTGELFF. For the CDR3, the DNA is TGTGCCAGCAGTTTATCGGGGCTAGCGGAAGATAACACCGGGGAGCTGTTTTTT. Complete variable domain (other parts from reference TRBV28 and TRBJ2-2): DVKVTQSSRYLVKRTGEKVFLECVQDMDHENMFWYRQDPGLGLRLIYFSYDVKMKEKGDIPEGYSVSREKKERFSLILESASTNQTSMYLCASSLSGLAEDNTGELFFGEGSRLTVL.

V gene TRBV30 combines with J gene TRBJ2-7; 8 bases fit TRBD2. The germline V gene has CDR1 GTSNPN and CDR2 SVGIG (reference sequence). J lost 1 base, V lost 4 bases, and 3 bases had no gene match. The CDR3 spans 13 residues. CDR3 sequence: CAWNREGSYEQYF. CDR3 bases: TGTGCCTGGAATCGGGAGGGTTCCTACGAGCAGTACTTC.

This clone is judged medium-sized (0.01 to 0.1%). The rearrangement joins TRBV20-1 to TRBJ1-1, with a possible D match to TRBD1 (6 bases). The CDR3 is made up of 16 amino acids. Trimming left V 6 bases short and J 0 bases short, with 20 bases between. Germline loops: CDR1 DFQATT, CDR2 SNEGSKA (reference sequence). CDR3 sequence reads: CSAPGRTAKMNTEAFF. The CDR3 coding sequence is TGCAGTGCCCCGGGGAGGACAGCCAAAATGAACACTGAAGCTTTCTTT.

This clone has a count of ten or more. V usage is TRBV5-1 and J usage is TRBJ2-2; TRBD2 aligns across 10 bases. Germline CDR1 is SGHRS and CDR2 is YFSETQ. J gave up 5 bases and V 4 bases, and 2 bases lay outside the gene matches. The CDR3 has 14 amino acids. DNA for the CDR3: TGCGCCAGCAGCGGGGGACTAGCGACCGGGGAGCTGTTTTTT. Its translation is CASSGGLATGELFF.